This T cell receptor (beta chain) emerged from a study of identical twins. There are many counts of this clonotype. This CDR3 is built from 13 residues. Trimming took off 2 bases at V and 3 bases at J, with 8 bases between the two ends. Per germline, CDR1 KGHSH and CDR2 LQKENI. TCRdb itself ran the 5' RACE reads through MiXCR, one entry per CDR3 protein. The data contain 450,000 to 650,000 distinct CDR3 sequences, roughly 9.5% of them singletons. This sample was also put to use in a study of yellow fever vaccine responses in identical twins.

Sample: PBMCs. V gene TRBV18 combines with J gene TRBJ2-7, with D perhaps TRBD2 (6 bases). The sequence was obtained from a woman aged 18-29 years in good health. The CDR3 bases are TGTGCCAGCTCACCAAGGCGGGGCTACGAGCAGTACTTC. Translation: CASSPRRGYEQYF.